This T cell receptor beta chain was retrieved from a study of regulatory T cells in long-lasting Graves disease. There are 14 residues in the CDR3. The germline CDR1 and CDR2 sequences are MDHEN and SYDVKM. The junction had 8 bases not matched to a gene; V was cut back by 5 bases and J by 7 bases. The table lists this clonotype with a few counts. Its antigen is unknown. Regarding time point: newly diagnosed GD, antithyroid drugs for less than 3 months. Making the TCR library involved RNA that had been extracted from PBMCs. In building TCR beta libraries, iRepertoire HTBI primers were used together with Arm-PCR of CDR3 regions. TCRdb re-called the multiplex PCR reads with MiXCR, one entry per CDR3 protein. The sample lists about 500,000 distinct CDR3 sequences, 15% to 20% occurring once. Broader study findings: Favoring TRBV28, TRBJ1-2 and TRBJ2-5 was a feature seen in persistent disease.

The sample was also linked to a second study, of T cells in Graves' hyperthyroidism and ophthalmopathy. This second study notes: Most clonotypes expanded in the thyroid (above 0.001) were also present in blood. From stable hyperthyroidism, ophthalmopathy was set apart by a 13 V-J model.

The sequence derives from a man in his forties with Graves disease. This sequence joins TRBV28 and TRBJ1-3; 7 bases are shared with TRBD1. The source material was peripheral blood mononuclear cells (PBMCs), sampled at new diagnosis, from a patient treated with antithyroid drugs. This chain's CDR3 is CASSRQGSVNTIYF. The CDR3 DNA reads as TGTGCCAGCAGTAGACAGGGTTCCGTGAACACCATATATTTT. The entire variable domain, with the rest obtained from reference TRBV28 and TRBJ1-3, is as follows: DVKVTQSSRYLVKRTGEKVFLECVQDMDHENMFWYRQDPGLGLRLIYFSYDVKMKEKGDIPEGYSVSREKKERFSLILESASTNQTSMYLCASSRQGSVNTIYFGEGSWLTVV.